The 12 T cell receptor beta chains given below trace back to one sample, sequenced in a study of cytomegalovirus exposure and HLA in healthy donors (dated by TCRdb to the late 2010s). Receptor libraries were prepared by the immunoSEQ multiplex PCR assay. The multiplex PCR relied on a mix of 60 forward primers for TCR Vbeta segments and 13 reverse primers for TCR Jbeta segments. TCRdb mirrors the immuneACCESS table, restricted to in-frame sequences. Some clones are absent from its copies; in checked studies, under half trace to an unresolved V gene, and the reason for the others is unknown. For this sample there are about 78,000 clones; around 70% appear just once. Approximately 10% of the sample lies in the top ten. Sequencing was carried out using PBMCs. Receptor source: a woman in her thirties or forties in good health and CMV-seropositive.

This chain uses TRBV7-3 with TRBJ2-7; 9 bases align to TRBD2. The ends lost 5 bases at V and 6 bases at J; junction bases unmatched: 17. The CDR3 runs 17 residues. Germline V gene data show CDR1 as SGHTA and CDR2 as FQGTGA. CDR3 DNA sequence: TGTGCCAGCAGCGAATCCTCGCTAGCGGGGTCCCTCGGCGAGCAGTACTTC. It is translated as CASSESSLAGSLGEQYF.

This clone turned up a few times. The V call is TRBV7-8, the J call TRBJ2-2, with D perhaps TRBD2 (5 bases). V was cut by 5 bases and J by 3 bases, with 16 bases left in between. CDR3 size: 16 residues. Germline V lookup: CDR1 SGHVS, CDR2 FQNEAQ. CDR3 region: CASSTTSIRHTGELFF. CDR3 coding DNA: TGTGCCAGCAGCACCACTAGTATTAGACACACCGGGGAGCTGTTTTTT.

CDR3 nucleotides: TGTGCCAGCAGGCAGGACACCCTTGGGGCCACTGAAGCTTTCTTT. It codes for CASRQDTLGATEAFF. The chain uses TRBV5-6 and TRBJ1-1; D may be TRBD1 (5 bases). The CDR3 consists of 15 residues. In germline, CDR1 is SGHDT, CDR2 YYEEEE. V dropped 5 bases and J dropped 4 bases, with 18 bases sitting between them.

The V gene is TRBV27, the J gene TRBJ2-2; perhaps TRBD1 as D (6 bases). CDR1 is MNHEY, CDR2 SMNVEV, per germline (reference sequence). The CDR3 contains 15 residues. The V end lost 2 bases, the J end lost 0 bases, and 7 bases lay between the germline ends. In nucleotides, the CDR3 is TGTGCCAGCAGTTTAGGACAGACGAACACCGGGGAGCTGTTTTTT. This translates into CASSLGQTNTGELFF.

The chain couples TRBV30 to TRBJ1-2, with 7 bases fitting TRBD1. CDR3 length: 11 amino acids. Germline V gene data show CDR1 as GTSNPN and CDR2 as SVGIG (reference sequence). V lost 7 bases and J lost 7; bases outside the gene matches: 6. CDR3 region: CASIGDSGYTF. The CDR3 DNA sequence: TGTGCCTCGATAGGGGACAGTGGCTACACCTTC.

The chain links TRBV30 to TRBJ2-5, with D possibly being TRBD1 (5 bases). The CDR3 is 11 amino acids. Germline CDR1 is GTSNPN and CDR2 is SVGIG (reference sequence). V was cut by 6 bases and J by 5 bases, with 10 bases left in between. The CDR3: CACQGFETQYF. In DNA form, the CDR3 reads TGTGCCTGTCAGGGTTTTGAGACCCAGTACTTC.

This chain connects TRBV5-1 to TRBJ2-3; 7 bases are a match to TRBD2. CDR1 and CDR2 from the germline V gene are SGHRS and YFSETQ. The CDR3 consists of 15 residues. The J segment lost 3 bases and the V segment lost 4 bases, leaving 8 bases of the junction unmatched. CDR3 in amino acids: CASSAQLAKTDTQYF. In DNA form, the CDR3 reads TGCGCCAGCAGCGCACAACTAGCGAAGACAGATACGCAGTATTTT.

V gene TRBV4-2 combines with J gene TRBJ2-3, with D unclear. The CDR3 sequence is 14 residues long. Germline CDR1 is LGHNA and CDR2 is YNFKEQ. The V end lost 0 bases, the J end lost 6 bases, and 10 bases lay between the germline ends. The CDR3 region has the DNA TGTGCCAGCAGCCAAGATATTAGTACGGATACGCAGTATTTT. It specifies CASSQDISTDTQYF.

This clone was counted a few times. The rearrangement links TRBV11-2 to TRBJ1-1, with D perhaps matching TRBD1 (5 bases). V was shortened by 7 bases and J by 4 bases, with 16 bases between the two germline ends. Germline CDR1 reads SGHAT; CDR2 reads FQNNGV. The CDR3 loop spans 14 amino acids. This CDR3 reads CASTAGGAVTEAFF. In nucleotides, the CDR3 is TGTGCCAGCACGGCAGGAGGGGCGGTCACTGAAGCTTTCTTT.

J is TRBJ2-5 and V is TRBV7-9; TRBD1 agrees at 9 bases. V lost 5 bases, J lost 2 bases, and 15 bases stayed unmatched. The length of the CDR3 is 18 residues. The germline V gene encodes CDR1 SEHNR and CDR2 FQNEAQ (reference sequence). CDR3 sequence (DNA): TGTGCCAGCAGCCCCGCCCCTACCGGGACAGGGTATCAAGAGACCCAGTACTTC. Translated, it gives CASSPAPTGTGYQETQYF.

The chain carries TRBV7-9 and TRBJ1-2; 10 nucleotides agree with TRBD1. Germline V gene lookup returns CDR1 SEHNR and CDR2 FQNEAQ (reference sequence). V lost 5 bases to trimming and J lost 7 bases; unmatched junction nucleotides: 10. This CDR3 is built from 15 residues. CDR3 DNA: TGTGCCAGCAGCCTTCCGGGACAGGGGACGGTTGGCTACACCTTC. Its translation is CASSLPGQGTVGYTF.

The chain is built from TRBV30 and TRBJ1-6; possibly TRBD1 for D (6 bases). This CDR3 contains 13 residues. The V end lost 4 bases, the J end lost 10 bases, and 14 bases lay between the germline ends. Germline CDR1 is GTSNPN and CDR2 is SVGIG (reference sequence). CDR3 loop: CAWTVGGGSPLHF. Written as DNA, the CDR3 is TGTGCCTGGACCGTAGGGGGGGGCTCACCCCTCCACTTT.